The clone carrying this T cell receptor (beta chain) was observed a few times. There are 16 residues in the CDR3. Losses at the gene ends were 2 bases for V and 0 bases for J; bases not matched to a gene: 4. Germline CDR1 and CDR2: MNHEY and SVGEGT. In Seattle, patients joined the study during active infection and were tracked longitudinally. The data were taken from a study of blood T cell repertoires in COVID-19. About the research overall: The United States, Italy and Spain provided the acute and convalescent COVID-19 samples. Sample material is recorded as cDNA or gDNA derived from T cells, B-cell-depleted T cells, or PBMCs.

The authors' processing: Cell counts per sample came from amplifying reference gene primers. Profiled with immunoSEQ multiplex PCR; TCRdb holds only in-frame clones, not every one. V and J calls and clone size are as listed in that table; D and trimming were resolved from the DNA. The data show about 200,000 clones, around 79% seen once. The chain uses TRBV6-2 or TRBV6-3 and TRBJ2-7; 10 nucleotides line up with TRBD2. Input material: peripheral blood. This clonotype was sampled from a woman aged 40 to 49 with COVID-19, enrolled during active disease. CDR3 sequence reads: CASSYRLAGASYEQYF. In nucleotides, the CDR3 is TGTGCCAGCAGTTACCGGCTAGCGGGGGCCTCCTACGAGCAGTACTTC.